Given below is one TCR beta chain in context. This sample was taken from a study of T cells after yellow fever vaccination. Study context: SMART-Seq v4 Ultra Low Input served to prepare low-cell-number fractions.

MiXCR, applied by TCRdb to the 5' RACE reads, yields one record per CDR3 protein. Of about 220,000 distinct CDR3 sequences listed, 2.5% to 3.5% were seen once; the top ten hold about 3.3%. Deletions cut 2 bases from V and 8 bases from J, with 12 bases between. Looked up from germline, CDR1 is LGHNT and CDR2 is FRNRAP. The CDR3 covers 13 residues. The chain couples TRBV12-5 to TRBJ1-2, with D possibly being TRBD1 (6 bases). The sample was CD4+ T cells sorted from PBMCs, taken 10 days after the yellow fever booster vaccination. The origin of this receptor is a man between 18 and 29 years old who received the YFV17D yellow fever vaccine. CDR3 protein: CASGLTTGSGYTF. The CDR3, as DNA: TGTGCTAGTGGTTTGACAACAGGGAGCGGCTACACCTTC.